Each of the 25 T cell receptor beta chains below was sequenced from the same sample in a study of shared clonotypes between healthy human individuals (TCRdb year 2020). CD8 naive samples consisted of CD45RO-negative cells that were positively selected for CCR7, yielding a CD45RA+CCR7+ population without TemRA cells. Libraries were built with the immunoSEQ multiplex PCR assay. TCRdb obtained this table from immuneACCESS and retained in-frame rearrangements with V and J assigned. These tables miss some clones; where compared with another copy, unresolved V genes account for less than half of the shortfall, and the remainder is unexplained. The table for this sample lists approximately 810,000 clones; almost 95% of them were counted only once. The ten largest clones represent around 24% of the sample. The sequencing input was naive CD8+ T cells sorted from blood. The cell subset or site label of this sample denotes: CD45RA+CCR7+. The receptors were sampled from a man aged 25 to 45 in good health.

The CDR3 nucleotides read TGTGCCAGCAGCTTACTTATAGCTAGCGGATACGAGCAGTACTTC. This encodes CASSLLIASGYEQYF. This rearrangement joins TRBV7-9 to TRBJ2-7, with 7 bases aligning to TRBD2. The CDR3 sequence is 15 residues long. Germline values: CDR1 SEHNR, CDR2 FQNEAQ (reference sequence). Unmatched junction bases numbered 8, after V lost 2 bases and J lost 4 bases. Together with reference TRBV7-9 and TRBJ2-7, the CDR3 gives the full variable domain: DTGVSQNPRHKITKRGQNVTFRCDPISEHNRLYWYRQTLGQGPEFLTYFQNEAQLEKSRLLSDRFSAERPKGSFSTLEIQRTEQGDSAMYLCASSLLIASGYEQYFGPGTRLTVT.

The rearrangement links TRBV6-5 to TRBJ2-1; 8 bases match TRBD1. The length of the CDR3 is 15 residues. Trimming at V came to 5 bases and at J to 8 bases, leaving 11 bases not matched to a gene. CDR1 is MNHEY, CDR2 SVGAGI, per germline. The CDR3 DNA is TGTGCCAGCAGTACCCAGGGGGCGGCTTTGTATGAGCAGTTCTTC. Its protein product is CASSTQGAALYEQFF.

This chain uses TRBV7-9 with TRBJ2-5, with a weak D call TRBD2 (6 bases). The ends were cut back, 5 bases at V and 3 bases at J, with 19 bases in the middle. CDR1 and CDR2 from the germline V gene are SEHNR and FQNEAQ (reference sequence). This CDR3 spans 16 amino acids. Written as DNA, the CDR3 is TGTGCCAGCAGCCCCCCAAGGAGGGTAGCGGAAGAGACCCAGTACTTC. Its translation is CASSPPRRVAEETQYF.

V usage is TRBV7-8 and J usage is TRBJ2-7; TRBD1 matches 7 bases. Germline CDR1 is SGHVS and CDR2 is FQNEAQ. J gave up 3 bases and V 2 bases, and 7 bases lay outside the gene matches. The CDR3 has 15 residues. Here the CDR3 DNA reads TGTGCCAGCAGCTTAATGGCGACAGGGATCTACGAGCAGTACTTC. It encodes CASSLMATGIYEQYF.

The V call is TRBV27, the J call TRBJ2-7; no clear D gene. The CDR3 totals 16 residues. The germline V gene has CDR1 MNHEY and CDR2 SMNVEV (reference sequence). V lost 5 bases and J 3 bases, leaving 20 bases between the germline ends. CDR3 loop: CASSISTGPPGYEQYF. The DNA of the CDR3 is TGTGCCAGCAGTATTTCGACCGGGCCTCCCGGCTACGAGCAGTACTTC.

The V gene is TRBV6-5, the J gene TRBJ2-5; possibly TRBD2 for D (6 bases). This CDR3 spans 16 amino acids. Germline V lookup: CDR1 MNHEY, CDR2 SVGAGI. The ends were cut back, 2 bases at V and 1 base at J, with 14 bases in the middle. CDR3 nucleotide sequence: TGTGCCAGCAGTTACCAGAATGGGGACTTCCAAGAGACCCAGTACTTC. Translated: CASSYQNGDFQETQYF.

V and J are TRBV4-1 and TRBJ2-1; 8 nucleotides match TRBD1. The CDR3 runs 14 residues. V was pared by 3 bases and J by 6 bases, with 4 bases of the junction left unmatched. CDR1 is MGHRA, CDR2 YSYEKL, per germline. The CDR3 nucleotides read TGCGCCAGCAGCCAGGTGGACAGGGTCAATGAGCAGTTCTTC. Translating it yields CASSQVDRVNEQFF.

The V and J genes are TRBV19 and TRBJ2-7; D not resolved. The germline V and J ends were trimmed by 5 bases and 2 bases, with 16 bases remaining between them. The CDR3 loop spans 15 amino acids. The germline gives CDR1 LNHDA, CDR2 SQIVND (reference sequence). The CDR3 DNA is TGTGCCAGTAGTCCTTCCATTGTAGGAGCCTACGAGCAGTACTTC. Protein: CASSPSIVGAYEQYF.

V is TRBV27 and J is TRBJ2-1, with D tentatively TRBD2 (5 bases). This CDR3 contains 14 residues. Germline V gene data show CDR1 as MNHEY and CDR2 as SMNVEV (reference sequence). The germline V and J ends were trimmed by 5 bases and 4 bases, with 12 bases remaining between them. For the CDR3, the DNA is TGTGCCAGCAGTCTTCAGAAGCGGTACAATGAGCAGTTCTTC. Protein sequence: CASSLQKRYNEQFF.

This clone was counted only a few times. The same CDR3 arises from other DNA sequences in this sample as well. CDR3 sequence reads: CASSFLTGGNQPQHF. CDR3 DNA sequence: TGTGCCAGCAGTTTTCTAACAGGGGGAAATCAGCCCCAGCATTTT. The gene calls are TRBV28 and TRBJ1-5; TRBD1 agrees at 8 bases. Germline CDR1 and CDR2: MDHEN and SYDVKM. The CDR3 is 15 residues long. The V and J ends lost 3 bases and 4 bases, in that order; junction bases with no gene match: 5.

This clone was detected only once. The J gene is TRBJ2-5, the V gene TRBV10-3; D unresolved. Germline V gene lookup returns CDR1 ENHRY and CDR2 SYGVKD. Trimming cost V 2 bases and J 2 bases, with 9 bases left between them. The CDR3 spans 14 residues. CDR3 bases: TGTGCCATCAGTGAGGTTGGGTTTCAAGAGACCCAGTACTTC. Encoded protein: CAISEVGFQETQYF.

The chain uses TRBV15 and TRBJ2-1; no clear D gene. The CDR3 is 21 amino acids. Trimming pared 4 bases from V and 0 bases from J, leaving 28 bases between. Germline V gene sequence: CDR1 LNHNV, CDR2 YYDKDF (reference sequence). The CDR3, as DNA: TGTGCCACCAGCAAGCCCGGTGGGCTCCGACCCACTCTGAGCTCCTACAATGAGCAGTTCTTC. It specifies CATSKPGGLRPTLSSYNEQFF.

The CDR3 loop is CSAYGTPSEETQYF. Here the CDR3 DNA reads TGCAGCGCCTACGGGACTCCTTCCGAAGAGACCCAGTACTTC. The chain links TRBV29-1 to TRBJ2-5; D may be TRBD2 (6 bases). This CDR3 spans 14 amino acids. The V gene's germline CDR1 is SQVTM and CDR2 ANQGSEA. Deletions cut 7 bases from V and 3 bases from J, with 18 bases between.

The V and J genes are TRBV11-2 and TRBJ2-5; D gene ambiguous. This CDR3 comprises 14 residues. The ends were cut back, 0 bases at V and 5 bases at J, with 10 bases in the middle. The germline V gene encodes CDR1 SGHAT and CDR2 FQNNGV. CDR3 nucleotide sequence: TGTGCCAGCAGCTTAGAAGCCGGGTTGGAGACCCAGTACTTC. Its protein product is CASSLEAGLETQYF.

The chain is built from TRBV6-1 and TRBJ2-3, with 10 bases lining up with TRBD2. The CDR3 covers 15 residues. Germline-derived CDR1 and CDR2 are MNHNS and SASEGT. V trimming: 1 base; J trimming: 5 bases; junction bases outside the gene matches: 3. The CDR3 nucleotides read TGTGCCAGCAGTGAAGAGGCTAGCGGGAGAGATACGCAGTATTTT. Protein product: CASSEEASGRDTQYF.

V is TRBV19 and J is TRBJ2-7; weak D call: TRBD1 (5 bases). V lost 5 bases to trimming and J lost 0 bases, with 8 bases between them. The CDR3 is 13 amino acids. Germline loops: CDR1 LNHDA, CDR2 SQIVND (reference sequence). The CDR3 protein is CASSDSFSYEQYF. CDR3 coding DNA: TGTGCCAGTAGTGACAGCTTCTCCTACGAGCAGTACTTC.

The rearrangement links TRBV5-5 to TRBJ2-7; D possibly corresponds to TRBD1 (6 bases). The germline V and J ends were trimmed by 4 bases and 4 bases, with 15 bases remaining between them. The V gene's germline CDR1 is SGHKS and CDR2 YYEKEE (reference sequence). The CDR3 runs 14 residues. The CDR3 region has the DNA TGTGCCAGCAGCGATACAGGGTGGGAATACGAGCAGTACTTC. It encodes CASSDTGWEYEQYF. Full variable domain (remainder filled in from reference TRBV5-5 and TRBJ2-7): DAGVTQSPTHLIKTRGQQVTLRCSPISGHKSVSWYQQVLGQGPQFIFQYYEKEERGRGNFPDRFSARQFPNYSSELNVNALLLGDSALYLCASSDTGWEYEQYFGPGTRLTVT.

This sequence joins TRBV9 and TRBJ2-7; TRBD2 matches 10 bases. This CDR3 has 15 residues. V dropped 5 bases and J dropped 5; count of bases not matched to a gene: 10. Germline values: CDR1 SGDLS, CDR2 YYNGEE. The CDR3 DNA follows: TGTGCCAGCAGTGGACACAGCGGGAGGGCCCACGAGCAGTACTTC. It specifies CASSGHSGRAHEQYF.

This chain uses TRBV6-1 with TRBJ1-5; TRBD1 is a possible D gene (6 bases). The germline V gene encodes CDR1 MNHNS and CDR2 SASEGT. Trimming cost V 6 bases and J 1 base, with 13 bases left between them. The CDR3 spans 15 residues. As DNA, the CDR3 is TGTGCCAGCAGAACACAGGGTTGGAGCAATCAGCCCCAGCATTTT. Translating it yields CASRTQGWSNQPQHF.

In DNA form, the CDR3 reads TGCAGCGGTCTAGCGGGAGGCGAAAGCTCCTACAATGAGCAGTTCTTC. Its translation: CSGLAGGESSYNEQFF. The gene calls are TRBV29-1 and TRBJ2-1, with 11 nucleotides matching TRBD2. Germline assignment: CDR1 SQVTM and CDR2 ANQGSEA. J lost 0 bases, V lost 7 bases, and 8 bases had no gene match. The CDR3 is 16 amino acids.

A remark on this clone: A read error may explain this, as a much larger clone is one base away. Other DNA sequences in the sample encode the same CDR3. The V and J genes are TRBV6-5 and TRBJ2-2; D perhaps matches TRBD1 (5 bases). The CDR3 spans 13 residues. The ends were cut back, 2 bases at V and 4 bases at J, with 5 bases in the middle. Germline CDR1 is MNHEY and CDR2 is SVGAGI. CDR3 protein: CASSYRGTGELFF. The CDR3 DNA follows: TGTGCCAGCAGTTACAGGGGCACCGGGGAGCTGTTTTTT.

The chain uses TRBV4-1 and TRBJ2-2; D is unclear. V shed 0 bases and J shed 7 bases, with 9 bases lying between them. The CDR3 consists of 14 residues. Germline V gene lookup returns CDR1 MGHRA and CDR2 YSYEKL. The CDR3, as DNA: TGCGCCAGCAGCCAAGATAGTGGTGGCGGGGAGCTGTTTTTT. Encoded protein: CASSQDSGGGELFF.

The chain is built from TRBV19 and TRBJ2-7; 13 bases align to TRBD2. In germline, CDR1 is LNHDA, CDR2 SQIVND (reference sequence). V lost 7 bases to trimming and J lost 4 bases; unmatched junction nucleotides: 10. The CDR3 consists of 16 residues. CDR3 loop: CASIGTGTSGDYEQYF. CDR3 nucleotide sequence: TGTGCCAGTATCGGGACCGGGACTAGCGGGGATTACGAGCAGTACTTC.

CDR3 residues: CASSTPKDKKAFF. The CDR3 coding sequence is TGTGCCAGCAGCACCCCCAAGGACAAAAAGGCTTTCTTT. The chain carries TRBV13 and TRBJ1-1; TRBD1 might be the D (5 bases). The CDR3 extends over 13 amino acids. V lost 5 bases and J 11 bases, leaving 18 bases between the germline ends. Germline V gives CDR1 PRHDT, CDR2 FYEKMQ (reference sequence).

This chain links TRBV7-9 with TRBJ2-2; 14 nucleotides match TRBD2. There are 16 residues in the CDR3. V was pared by 5 bases and J by 4 bases, with 3 bases of the junction left unmatched. Germline V gene sequence: CDR1 SEHNR, CDR2 FQNEAQ (reference sequence). As DNA, the CDR3 is TGTGCCAGCAGCCGCGGGACTAGCGGGGGCACCGGGGAGCTGTTTTTT. It codes for CASSRGTSGGTGELFF.